Listed below are T cell receptor beta chains from one sample, sequenced in a study of control samples from healthy donors and cancer patients. Measured with immunoSEQ multiplex PCR; TCRdb has only the in-frame clones, and not every one. The repertoire holds approximately 120,000 clones, 75% to 90% seen once, with approximately 15% in the top ten. The sequenced sample consisted of blood. The source of these receptors is a woman in her forties or fifties in good health. CDR3s leave out the opening cysteine and the closing phenylalanine or tryptophan.

TRBV27	TRBJ2-6	ASSFWGSSGANVLT
TRBV6-5	TRBJ2-7	ASRNGQGAPYEQY
TRBV29-1	TRBJ2-1	SVRSPFLAGDYYEQF
TRBV6-1	TRBJ1-6	ASSEHAGESSPLH
TRBV27	TRBJ2-6	ASIGHTTGFSGANVLT
TRBV30	TRBJ2-1	AWGLELAGANEQF
TRBV5-1	TRBJ2-5	ASSLVAGAQQETQY
TRBV3-1/TRBV3-2	TRBJ1-2	ASSQVTDGAGGYT
TRBV9	TRBJ1-3	ASSSKTGLTGNTIY
TRBV19	TRBJ2-1	ASSNIFGYNEQF
TRBV5-4	TRBJ1-2	ASRGSANGYT
TRBV10-3	TRBJ2-3	ALINPRERHQDTQY
TRBV16	TRBJ1-6	ASSQGGGNSPLH
TRBV18	TRBJ2-2	ASLTALGSGELF
TRBV7-3	TRBJ2-7	ASSSGFSYEQY
TRBV6-1	TRBJ1-2	ASSEVWGPGYT
TRBV6-1	TRBJ2-4	ASSDRDRGLIGHIQY
TRBV24-1	TRBJ2-1	ATRALAGPSEQF
TRBV9	TRBJ2-7	ASSGDRTDTYEQY
TRBV18	TRBJ1-5	ASSPASPYSNQPQH
TRBV5-6	TRBJ1-2	ASSMQGPSPYGYT
TRBV15	TRBJ1-1	ATSRDNVFNTEAF
TRBV27	TRBJ2-7	ASSFLAADTSYEQY
TRBV7-2	TRBJ2-3	ASSKQGGGPDTQY
TRBV6-2/TRBV6-3	TRBJ1-5	ASSLDRGHQPQH
TRBV27	TRBJ2-2	ASSLKWTHPPGELF
TRBV19	TRBJ1-5	ASSNPQWVSGAQH
TRBV3-1/TRBV3-2	TRBJ1-5	ASSQDHAGSRQPQH
TRBV7-8	TRBJ2-7	ASSLGAASSYEQY
TRBV6-2/TRBV6-3	TRBJ1-5	ASSSDAGWGNQPQH
TRBV11-2	TRBJ2-3	ASSLHGTGGMDTQY
TRBV5-1	TRBJ1-1	ASSWTEPGKARTEAF
TRBV18	TRBJ2-2	ASSLHPTSGRYTGELF
TRBV19	TRBJ2-5	ASSIRGPSGVPETQY
TRBV7-3	TRBJ1-1	ASSLGGAYTEAF
TRBV6-5	TRBJ2-1	ASSYTDRSSYNEQF
TRBV10-3	TRBJ1-2	AISAGQGVYGYT
TRBV7-2	TRBJ2-5	ASSSPSSGGLRRGETQY
TRBV18	TRBJ1-1	ASSPDSYTPMNTEAF
TRBV6-6	TRBJ2-4	ASSPGLAKNIQY
TRBV27	TRBJ1-1	ASSLSTAMNTEAF
TRBV6-5	TRBJ2-1	ASSYGTGIHEQF